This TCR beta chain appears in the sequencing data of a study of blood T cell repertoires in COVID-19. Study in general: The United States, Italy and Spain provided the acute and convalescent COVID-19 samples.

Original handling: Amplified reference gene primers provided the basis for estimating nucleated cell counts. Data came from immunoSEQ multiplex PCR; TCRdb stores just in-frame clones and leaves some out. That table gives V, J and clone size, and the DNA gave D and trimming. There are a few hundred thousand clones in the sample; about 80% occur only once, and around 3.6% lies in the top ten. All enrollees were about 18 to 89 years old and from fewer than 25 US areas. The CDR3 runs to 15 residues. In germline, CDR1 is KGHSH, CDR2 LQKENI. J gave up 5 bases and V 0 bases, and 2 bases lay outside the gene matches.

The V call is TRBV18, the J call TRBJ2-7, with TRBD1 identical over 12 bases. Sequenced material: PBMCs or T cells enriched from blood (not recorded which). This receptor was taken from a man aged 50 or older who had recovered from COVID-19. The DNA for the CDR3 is TGTGCCAGCTCACCACCGGGACAGGGGGCTCACGAGCAGTACTTC. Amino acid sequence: CASSPPGQGAHEQYF.